This entry concerns a single T cell receptor (beta chain). Its antigen is unknown. The sample holds no much larger clone one base away, and base qualities are not on file. Genomic DNA was isolated using the Qiagen DNeasy kit from unsorted PBMCs as well as from negatively selected CD4+ and CD8+ fractions. Using primers that anneal to V and J segments, immunoSEQ multiplex PCR amplified the TCR beta CDR3 regions. A synthetic immune receptor repertoire was used to minimize amplification bias, and remaining bias was computationally removed after sequencing. The study's processing was this. Repertoire diversity was quantified as the Shannon entropy index using custom Python scripts. The unsorted, CD4+ and CD8+ repertoires were each analyzed separately, with the exception of combined analyses, where CD4+ and CD8+ sequences were merged in silico. TCRdb obtained this table from immuneACCESS and retained in-frame rearrangements with V and J assigned. These tables miss some clones; where compared with another copy, unresolved V genes account for less than half of the shortfall, and the remainder is unexplained. Clonal size and the V and J genes are those of that table, whereas D and trimming came from the DNA. The sample records 10,000 or so clones, just over 85% of which are singletons. The ten largest make up just under 15% of the sample.

CDR1 and CDR2 are read off the germline V gene as MDHEN and SYDVKM. Here V drops 7 bases and J drops 0 bases, and the junction holds 13 bases not matched to any gene. The CDR3 starts with the cysteine, ends with the phenylalanine, and has 19 residues. Only the CDR3 DNA is retained, 57 bases long and in frame from the first base. The data are from a study of PD-1 blockade in classical Hodgkin lymphoma (dated by TCRdb to about 2020). Background for the entire study: A peripheral blood immune signature of response to PD-1 blockade in classical Hodgkin lymphoma was defined using TCR beta sequencing and CyTOF.

The study at large found these results: The study was limited to a single clinical trial cohort, and causes of repertoire differences, possibly disease activity or prior therapy, remained undefined. Baseline TCR diversity was reported to be lower in newly diagnosed patients than in healthy donors, and even lower in relapsed/refractory patients.

The time point label of this sample denotes: newly diagnosed, previously untreated cHL patient sample. Using a Miltenyi CD8+ T cell isolation kit, CD8+ T cells were purified from thawed PBMCs through magnetic negative selection. As a comparison group for the relapsed/refractory trial patients, PBMCs from patients with newly diagnosed, previously untreated classical Hodgkin lymphoma were sequenced. Peripheral blood was collected in 8 mL Vacutainer Cell Preparation Tubes, from which PBMCs were isolated by centrifugation and then cryopreserved. Purified CD4+ and CD8+ fractions were prepared only for cases with an additional available PBMC sample. Magnetically labelled cells were depleted on LS columns in a quadroMACS separator, and the flow-through was collected as the purified fraction.

This chain joins TRBV28 to TRBJ2-3, with 13 bases matching TRBD2. What was sequenced was CD8+ T cells from blood. The clonotype comes from a human donor with classical Hodgkin lymphoma. The CDR3 in this case is CASIRALGTSGVSTDTQYF. The DNA sequence is as follows: TGTGCCAGCATCCGGGCCCTCGGGACTAGCGGGGTGAGCACAGATACGCAGTATTTT. Here the CDR3 is joined to the reference TRBV28 and TRBJ2-3 genes, and the full variable domain is: DVKVTQSSRYLVKRTGEKVFLECVQDMDHENMFWYRQDPGLGLRLIYFSYDVKMKEKGDIPEGYSVSREKKERFSLILESASTNQTSMYLCASIRALGTSGVSTDTQYFGPGTRLTVL.